This record looks at one TCR beta chain sequence and its context. This clone was seen just once. The target of this receptor is not known. Per-nucleotide qualities are absent, and no much larger clonotype sits a single base away. V is clipped by 3 bases and J by 6 bases, and the sequence between their germline boundaries is 12 bases long. The CDR3 runs 13 residues from the cysteine to the phenylalanine. Solely the CDR3 DNA is kept, with 39 bases framed from the first base. Looking up the germline V gene (reference sequence) yields CDR1 SGHNT and CDR2 YYREEE. Enrolling through a virtual design, the prospective study's participants ranged in age from roughly 18 to 100 years and lived across about two dozen United States geographic areas. To assign participants to cohorts, the prospective study relied on clinical history that participants themselves reported in a screening survey and a study questionnaire. Exposed participants had been in contact with someone with a PCR-confirmed or clinician-diagnosed COVID-19 case within 2 weeks of study entry. In the prospective study, whole blood, serum and a nasopharyngeal or oropharyngeal swab were collected from each participant by mobile phlebotomists. Over an approximately 2-month period, participants in the prospective study had the option of providing additional blood draws and questionnaires. Before DNA extraction, prospective study blood samples were shipped either frozen or at room temperature.

The immunoSEQ Assay, a bias-controlled multiplex PCR, was used to amplify TCRbeta CDR3 regions from genomic DNA. As for how the authors treated the data: The number of nucleated cells in each sample was estimated from the amplification of reference gene primers within the assay. To quantify the absolute abundance of each unique TCRbeta CDR3 rearrangement, sequence reads were collapsed and filtered. Productive Simpson clonality was computed per sample as the square root of Simpson's diversity index over productive rearrangements. Held by TCRdb, this immuneACCESS table contains in-frame sequences only and omits some clones. Under half of the omission traces to an unresolved V gene where checked; the cause of the rest is unknown. V, J and clone size derive from that table, while D and trimming were established from the DNA sequence. Counted in this sample were 200,000 to 250,000 clones; approximately 90% of them appeared once. The ten most abundant clones make up over 0.75% of the sample.

The data stem from a study of blood T cell repertoires in COVID-19 (dated by TCRdb to between 2020 and 2021). For the study in its entirety: Collaborator samples came from the United States, Italy and Spain and covered acute and convalescent phases of COVID-19. Samples were obtained from the ongoing ImmuneRACE study (first 160 participants) and from about 1,300 subjects provided by 6 global collaborators. The repertoires were released in a freely available public database meant as a resource for research on the immune response to SARS-CoV-2. The material from the prospective study consisted of cDNA or gDNA derived from T cells, B-cell-depleted T cells, or PBMCs. Deeply sampled blood TCRbeta repertoires from subjects exposed to, actively infected with, or recovered from COVID-19 were included in the dataset. Where available, HLA class I and class II types were obtained from metadata supplied by the sample provider rather than from assay-based typing. Nearly every sample came with metadata listing a de-identified subject ID, COVID-19 status, age in years and sex. Beyond this particular receptor, the publication reports: The amount of clinical and demographic metadata varied by source and participant and was provided uncurated.

The sample consisted of PBMCs or T cells enriched from blood (not recorded which). The sequence came from a man aged 45-60 years who had been exposed to COVID-19. This chain joins TRBV5-4 to TRBJ1-1, with no confidently assigned D gene. The CDR3 corresponds to CASSSQRAAEAFF. In nucleotide form, the sequence is TGTGCCAGCAGCTCTCAGAGGGCGGCTGAAGCTTTCTTT.